These T cell receptor beta chains were read from a single sample in a study of shared clonotypes between healthy human individuals. TCRdb's copy holds only in-frame clones and misses some; the assay was immunoSEQ multiplex PCR. The sample has 2 million to 2.5 million clones, approximately 90% seen once. The sequencing input was naive CD4+ T cells from PBMCs. Source of these receptors: a man younger than 35 in good health. Some clones in this sample may be carry-over from other donors' samples. The CDR3 runs from the conserved cysteine through the conserved F or W. The D gene is left open where the match is weak. Size values are once, few and many counts, or a class for expanded clones, and some rows have none.

D gene	J gene	V gene	clone size	CDR3 protein	CDR3 DNA
.	TRBJ1-3	TRBV5-4	.	CASSGSSGNTIYF	TGTGCCAGCAGCGGATCCTCTGGAAACACCATATATTTT
TRBD2	TRBJ2-3	TRBV7-6	.	CASSLVRREGPTDTQYF	TGTGCCAGCAGCTTAGTCCGTCGGGAGGGCCCCACAGATACGCAGTATTTT
.	TRBJ2-5	TRBV13	once	CASSLGPRGETQYF	TGTGCCAGCAGCTTGGGACCGAGGGGAGAGACCCAGTACTTC
TRBD2	TRBJ2-7	TRBV6-1	.	CASTRSGTSVNEQYF	TGTGCCAGCACCCGCTCCGGGACTAGCGTCAACGAGCAGTACTTC
.	TRBJ1-4	TRBV4-2	.	CASSQERSGRESSTNEKLFF	TGTGCCAGCAGCCAAGAAAGGTCGGGGCGGGAGTCATCAACTAATGAAAAACTGTTTTTT
.	TRBJ1-1	TRBV15	.	CATSKTPNTEAFF	TGTGCCACCAGCAAGACACCGAACACTGAAGCTTTCTTT
TRBD1	TRBJ2-2	TRBV5-1	.	CASSPGTAIYTGELFF	TGCGCCAGCAGCCCCGGGACAGCCATTTACACCGGGGAGCTGTTTTTT
.	TRBJ1-4	TRBV7-2	once	CASSPRWRDNEKLFF	TGTGCCAGCAGCCCCAGATGGAGGGATAATGAAAAACTGTTTTTT
TRBD2	TRBJ2-2	TRBV7-2	.	CASSFLWTSETGELFF	TGTGCCAGCAGCTTCCTATGGACTAGCGAGACCGGGGAGCTGTTTTTT
.	TRBJ1-2	TRBV7-9	.	CASSSSLQGSYGYTF	TGTGCCAGCAGCTCCTCCCTACAGGGTTCCTATGGCTACACCTTC
.	TRBJ2-1	TRBV20-1	.	CSASINEQFF	TGCAGTGCTAGTATCAATGAGCAGTTCTTC
TRBD1	TRBJ1-3	TRBV30	.	CAWSVDRAFGNTIYF	TGTGCCTGGAGTGTTGACAGGGCTTTTGGAAACACCATATATTTT
.	TRBJ2-5	TRBV27	.	CASSLLGAKDRKETQYF	TGTGCCAGCAGTTTATTAGGTGCCAAGGACAGAAAAGAGACCCAGTACTTC
.	TRBJ2-5	TRBV6-1	.	CASRIIPQETQYF	TGTGCCAGCAGGATAATCCCCCAAGAGACCCAGTACTTC